This T cell receptor beta chain was observed in a study of identical twins. Findings and limits, study-wide: Because invariant MAIT and iNKT cells could be present, zero-insertion analyses could be partly confounded.

The CDR3 contains 15 residues. Germline CDR1 MGHRA, CDR2 YSYEKL. Germline trimming cut 2 bases from V and 4 bases from J; bases unmatched to any gene: 3. TCRdb itself ran the 5' RACE reads through MiXCR, one entry per CDR3 protein. The sample carries under 1 million distinct CDR3 sequences, about 12% recorded once. On this clonotype itself: The antigen remains unidentified.

The sample was also reused in another study, on yellow fever vaccine responses in identical twins.

Sequencing input: PBMCs. This chain connects TRBV4-1 to TRBJ2-7; 12 positions agree with TRBD2. This clonotype was obtained from a woman under 30 in good health. This CDR3 reads CASSQLGTSGYEQYF. The DNA for the CDR3 is TGCGCCAGCAGCCAACTCGGGACTAGCGGGTACGAGCAGTACTTC.